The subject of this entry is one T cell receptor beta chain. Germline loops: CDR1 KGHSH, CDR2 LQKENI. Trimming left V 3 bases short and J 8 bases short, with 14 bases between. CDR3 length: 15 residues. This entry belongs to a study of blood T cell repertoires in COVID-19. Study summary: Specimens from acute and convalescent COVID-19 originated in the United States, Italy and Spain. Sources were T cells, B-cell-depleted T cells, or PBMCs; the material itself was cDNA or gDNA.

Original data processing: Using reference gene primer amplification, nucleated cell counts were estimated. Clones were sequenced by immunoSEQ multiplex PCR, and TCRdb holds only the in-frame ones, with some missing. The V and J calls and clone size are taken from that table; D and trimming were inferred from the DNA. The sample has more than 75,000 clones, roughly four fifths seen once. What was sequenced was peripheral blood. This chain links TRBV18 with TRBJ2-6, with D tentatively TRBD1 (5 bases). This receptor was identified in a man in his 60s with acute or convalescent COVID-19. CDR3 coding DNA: TGTGCCAGCTCACCGGGTCAGGGTTGGACCAACGTCCTGACTTTC. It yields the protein CASSPGQGWTNVLTF.